These 25 T cell receptor beta chains were sequenced from one sample in a study of blood T cells in healthy people across ages. Alongside a J-beta primer mix, a sample-barcoded 5' primer served in a second PCR lasting roughly 7 to 11 cycles. TCRdb redid the calling of the 5' RACE reads with MiXCR, one entry per CDR3 protein. The data contain under 1,000,000 distinct CDR3 sequences, 35% to 40% of them seen just once; the ten biggest clones take up roughly 13%. Input material: blood. The origin of the receptors is a man younger than 30 in good health.

The chain links TRBV20-1 to TRBJ1-1; D is unclear. Germline V lookup: CDR1 DFQATT, CDR2 SNEGSKA (reference sequence). CDR3 length: 13 amino acids. Trimming pared 4 bases from V and 0 bases from J, leaving 9 bases between. CDR3 residues: CSATRTVNTEAFF. The CDR3 DNA reads as TGCAGTGCTACTCGGACCGTGAACACTGAAGCTTTCTTT.

The gene calls are TRBV4-1 and TRBJ1-3; perhaps TRBD1 as D (5 bases). Germline V gene data show CDR1 as MGHRA and CDR2 as YSYEKL. Trimming took 1 base from V and 0 from J, leaving 10 bases between them. This CDR3 contains 16 residues. The CDR3 sequence: CASSQVQGISGNTIYF. CDR3 sequence (DNA): TGCGCCAGCAGCCAAGTTCAGGGAATCTCTGGAAACACCATATATTTT.

The count of this clonotype is one. A much larger clone lies a single base off, so this may be a read error. The chain couples TRBV7-2 to TRBJ2-5; a weak D match, TRBD2 (6 bases). This CDR3 has 15 residues. Per the germline V gene, CDR1 is SGHTA and CDR2 is FQGNSA. The CDR3 DNA reads TGTGCCAGCAGAGTGGACCGAGGGACTTATGAGACCCCGTACTTC. Its protein is CASRVDRGTYETPYF.

The chain employs TRBV20-1 and TRBJ1-5; no reliable D call. The CDR3 totals 14 residues. The V end lost 3 bases, the J end lost 0 bases, and 9 bases lay between the germline ends. Germline CDR1 DFQATT, CDR2 SNEGSKA (reference sequence). The CDR3: CSASSTPSNQPQHF. CDR3 nucleotide sequence: TGCAGTGCTAGTAGCACACCTAGCAATCAGCCCCAGCATTTT.

V gene TRBV4-3 combines with J gene TRBJ2-7; the D is unclear. With 1 base removed from V and 2 bases from J, the gap between germline ends came to 9 bases. The CDR3 has 14 amino acids. Germline V lookup: CDR1 LGHNA, CDR2 YSLEER. The CDR3: CASSQGTSTYEQYF. In DNA, the CDR3 is TGCGCCAGCAGCCAAGGTACGAGTACCTACGAGCAGTACTTC.

This chain joins TRBV3-1 and TRBJ1-4, with D hard to call. V lost 0 bases and J lost 8, with 10 bases in between. This CDR3 has 14 amino acids. Germline V lookup: CDR1 LGHDT, CDR2 YNNKEL (reference sequence). CDR3 in DNA: TGTGCCAGCAGCCAAGATCTAACGGGAGAAAAACTGTTTTTT. Protein: CASSQDLTGEKLFF.

The chain joins TRBV12-3 or TRBV12-4 to TRBJ2-3; D is uncertain. V was pared by 5 bases and J by 6 bases, with 12 bases between. The CDR3 runs to 13 residues. The CDR3 region is CASSVGRIDTQYF. The CDR3 nucleotides read TGTGCCAGCAGTGTTGGTCGGATCGATACGCAGTATTTT.

Only a few counts were recorded for this clonotype. The chain uses TRBV7-2 and TRBJ2-5, with D perhaps TRBD2 (5 bases). The CDR3 extends over 15 amino acids. V lost 2 bases, J lost 3 bases, and 13 bases lay in between. Germline CDR1 reads SGHTA; CDR2 reads FQGNSA. CDR3 protein: CASSLLGGPEETQYF. CDR3 nucleotide sequence: TGTGCCAGCAGCTTACTCGGCGGGCCCGAAGAGACCCAGTACTTC.

The sample holds one count of this clonotype. The chain couples TRBV7-9 to TRBJ1-1; D is uncertain. CDR3 length: 12 residues. The germline gives CDR1 SEHNR, CDR2 FQNEAQ (reference sequence). V was shortened by 5 bases and J by 3 bases, with 7 bases between the two germline ends. In DNA, the CDR3 is TGTGCCAGCAGCCGAACGTACACTGAAGCTTTCTTT. It specifies CASSRTYTEAFF.

V is TRBV6-6 and J is TRBJ2-5; D is perhaps TRBD1 (6 bases). The length of the CDR3 is 15 residues. Trimming took 4 bases from V and 4 from J, leaving 16 bases between them. Germline CDR1 is MNHNY and CDR2 is SVGAGI (reference sequence). CDR3 protein: CASSFPQGHRETQYF. The CDR3 DNA follows: TGTGCCAGCAGTTTCCCGCAGGGACACAGAGAGACCCAGTACTTC.

The V and J genes are TRBV12-3 or TRBV12-4 and TRBJ1-2, with 7 bases identical to TRBD1. The CDR3 consists of 14 residues. The V gene end was trimmed by 5 bases and the J gene end by 4 bases; junction bases not matched to a gene: 7. The CDR3 reads CASSRDRVTYGYTF. The CDR3, as DNA: TGTGCCAGCAGTCGCGACAGGGTTACCTATGGCTACACCTTC.

V usage is TRBV20-1 and J usage is TRBJ1-2; 7 positions agree with TRBD1. Germline-derived CDR1 and CDR2 are DFQATT and SNEGSKA (reference sequence). J was trimmed by 6 bases and V by 5 bases; bases with no gene match: 6. This CDR3 spans 12 amino acids. The CDR3 DNA reads TGCAGTGCTCTGACCAGGGGGGATGGCTACACCTTC. It translates to CSALTRGDGYTF.

The J gene is TRBJ2-7, the V gene TRBV6-5; 8 nucleotides line up with TRBD1. The junction had 9 bases not matched to a gene; V was cut back by 7 bases and J by 1 base. Germline V gene data show CDR1 as MNHEY and CDR2 as SVGAGI. This CDR3 is 15 amino acids long. The DNA for the CDR3 is TGTGCCAGCACGTTCGGGACAGGCGTTTCCTACGAGCAGTACTTC. Amino acids: CASTFGTGVSYEQYF.

Ten or more counts support this clonotype. The gene calls are TRBV10-3 and TRBJ2-5, with 9 bases aligning to TRBD2. The CDR3 sequence is 15 residues long. In germline, CDR1 is ENHRY, CDR2 SYGVKD. The V segment lost 2 bases and the J segment 5 bases; nucleotides outside the gene matches: 6. Here the CDR3 reads CAISEASGVVETQYF. The CDR3 nucleotides read TGTGCCATCAGTGAGGCTAGCGGGGTAGTCGAGACCCAGTACTTC.

The chain couples TRBV4-2 to TRBJ2-2, with unresolved D. The CDR3 loop spans 14 amino acids. Deletions cut 1 base from V and 3 bases from J, with 6 bases between. Germline values: CDR1 LGHNA, CDR2 YNFKEQ. The CDR3 region is CASSQGMDTGELFF. The CDR3 nucleotides read TGTGCCAGCAGCCAAGGGATGGACACCGGGGAGCTGTTTTTT.

V and J are TRBV4-2 and TRBJ1-1; D gene ambiguous. The germline V gene encodes CDR1 LGHNA and CDR2 YNFKEQ. Between the trimmed V and J ends, which lost 0 bases and 8 bases, there was a span of 16 bases. The CDR3 has 15 residues. The CDR3 DNA is TGTGCCAGCAGCCAAGATCAGGCCGCGGAGCAGGAAGCTTTCTTT. As protein: CASSQDQAAEQEAFF.

The chain carries TRBV20-1 and TRBJ2-3, with a tentative D call TRBD1 (6 bases). Per germline, CDR1 DFQATT and CDR2 SNEGSKA (reference sequence). Trimming left V 5 bases short and J 3 bases short, with 21 bases between. CDR3 length equals 16 residues. The CDR3 loop reads CSAQYLGTSGTDTQYF. The CDR3 nucleotides read TGCAGTGCTCAATACTTAGGGACATCGGGTACAGATACGCAGTATTTT.

This clonotype has just a few counts. The genes are TRBV7-2 and TRBJ2-7, with 7 bases identical to TRBD2. This CDR3 comprises 17 residues. Trimming cost V 1 base and J 7 bases; bases outside gene matches: 16. CDR1 SGHTA and CDR2 FQGNSA come from the germline V gene. Here the CDR3 DNA reads TGTGCCAGCAGCTTAGATGAGCGGGGAATCCGTCTCGATGAGCAGTACTTC. Translation: CASSLDERGIRLDEQYF.

The table lists this clonotype with a count of one. It may be a read error: a sequence one base away is much more abundant. V is TRBV20-1 and J is TRBJ2-3; D unclear. Trimming pared 3 bases from V and 0 bases from J, leaving 10 bases between. The length of the CDR3 is 14 residues. CDR1 and CDR2 from the germline V gene are DFQATT and SNEGSKA (reference sequence). This CDR3 is CSASSVPSTDTQYF. DNA for the CDR3: TGCAGTGCTAGTTCGGTACCTAGCACAGATACGCAGTATTTT.

The V and J genes are TRBV27 and TRBJ2-7; a possible D gene is TRBD2 (6 bases). Trimming removed 6 bases from V and 4 bases from J, with 25 bases in between. The CDR3 length is 17 residues. CDR1 is MNHEY and CDR2 is SMNVEV in the germline V gene (reference sequence). This chain's CDR3 is CASRRTLEVGGTYEQYF. The CDR3 region has the DNA TGTGCCAGCAGAAGAACTCTTGAGGTAGGAGGGACTTACGAGCAGTACTTC.

The table lists this clonotype with many counts. This chain connects TRBV12-3 or TRBV12-4 to TRBJ2-3; D is undetermined. The CDR3 sequence is 11 residues long. Trimming pared 7 bases from V and 4 bases from J, leaving 6 bases between. The CDR3 spells CASTDADTQYF. CDR3 DNA: TGTGCCAGCACAGACGCAGATACGCAGTATTTT.

This chain joins TRBV27 and TRBJ1-1, with a possible D match to TRBD1 (5 bases). CDR1 and CDR2 from the germline V gene are MNHEY and SMNVEV (reference sequence). The length of the CDR3 is 16 residues. The germline V and J ends were trimmed by 5 bases and 0 bases, with 16 bases remaining between them. CDR3 in DNA: TGTGCCAGCAGTACTGGGGCCCTTCGGGTGAACACTGAAGCTTTCTTT. Translating gives CASSTGALRVNTEAFF.

With respect to this clonotype: This may stem from a read error, because a much larger clone lies one nucleotide away. The V and J genes are TRBV28 and TRBJ2-4; 10 bases fit TRBD1. The DNA end lines up better with TRBJ2-7; the J call may be wrong. The CDR3 has 12 amino acids. Germline values: CDR1 MDHEN, CDR2 SYDVKM. The CDR3 loop is CATRTGGGEQYF. The CDR3 DNA is TGTGCCACCAGGACAGGGGGTGGCGAGCAGTACTTC.

This clonotype was detected a few times. The chain combines TRBV7-9 with TRBJ1-2; a weak D match, TRBD1 (5 bases). V lost 5 bases and J lost 6, with 10 bases in between. Germline CDR1 and CDR2: SEHNR and FQNEAQ (reference sequence). This CDR3 has 12 amino acids. DNA of the CDR3: TGTGCCAGCAGCGCTCAGGGACATGGCTACACCTTC. Encoded protein: CASSAQGHGYTF.

The rearrangement uses TRBV30 and TRBJ2-2; TRBD1 is a possible D gene (5 bases). Germline values: CDR1 GTSNPN, CDR2 SVGIG (reference sequence). Trimming stripped 7 bases from V and 0 bases from J, with 6 bases between. This CDR3 has 12 amino acids. CDR3 amino acids: CASDTNTGELFF. CDR3 sequence (DNA): TGTGCCTCGGACACGAACACCGGGGAGCTGTTTTTT.